Listed here are 26 T cell receptor beta chains from one sample, sequenced in a study of control samples from healthy donors and cancer patients. Libraries were prepared by immunoSEQ multiplex PCR; TCRdb keeps only in-frame clonotypes and omits some of them. The sample yields 100,000 to 150,000 clones, 88% seen once. The source material was blood. Receptor source: a man in his fifties in good health.

The chain joins TRBV7-8 to TRBJ1-1; D not resolved. Germline V gene lookup returns CDR1 SGHVS and CDR2 FQNEAQ. This CDR3 comprises 14 residues. V lost 2 bases to trimming and J lost 1 base, with 8 bases between them. DNA of the CDR3: TGTGCCAGCAGCTTAATCGCGGGGAACACTGAAGCTTTCTTT. Protein product: CASSLIAGNTEAFF.

V gene TRBV5-4 combines with J gene TRBJ2-7, with 7 bases lining up with TRBD1. The CDR3 consists of 15 residues. Trimming took 2 bases from V and 7 from J; bases not matched to a gene: 12. Germline CDR1 reads SGHNT; CDR2 reads YYREEE (reference sequence). CDR3 bases: TGTGCCAGCAGCTTTCCGGGACAGAAGACGAGGGAGCAGTACTTC. Encoded protein: CASSFPGQKTREQYF.

The V gene is TRBV5-5, the J gene TRBJ2-3, with TRBD1 identical over 12 bases. CDR3 size: 16 residues. In germline, CDR1 is SGHKS, CDR2 YYEKEE (reference sequence). With V trimmed by 0 bases and J by 5 bases, 4 bases remained unmatched. The CDR3 loop is CASSLGDRGPGDTQYF. In DNA, the CDR3 is TGTGCCAGCAGCTTGGGGGACAGGGGGCCTGGAGATACGCAGTATTTT.

The rearrangement links TRBV30 to TRBJ2-3; D is unresolved. The CDR3 spans 12 residues. Germline V gene lookup returns CDR1 GTSNPN and CDR2 SVGIG (reference sequence). The germline V and J ends were trimmed by 5 bases and 4 bases, with 10 bases remaining between them. CDR3 nucleotides: TGTGCCTGGGACGTTGGGTCAGATACGCAGTATTTT. It yields the protein CAWDVGSDTQYF. The variable domain in full, with the rest retrieved from reference TRBV30 and TRBJ2-3, is SQTIHQWPATLVQPVGSPLSLECTVEGTSNPNLYWYRQAAGRGLQLLFYSVGIGQISSEVPQNLSASRPQDRQFILSSKKLLLSDSGFYLCAWDVGSDTQYFGPGTRLTVL.

The genes are TRBV13 and TRBJ1-2, with D possibly being TRBD1 (6 bases). This CDR3 is built from 20 residues. Germline V gene data show CDR1 as PRHDT and CDR2 as FYEKMQ (reference sequence). Trimming took 4 bases from V and 0 from J, leaving 27 bases between them. In DNA, the CDR3 is TGTGCCAGCAGCTCGTCGAGGGGGACTAAAATTACAAGAGCTAACTATGGCTACACCTTC. This encodes CASSSSRGTKITRANYGYTF.

The chain links TRBV30 to TRBJ2-7, with no clear D. Germline V gene lookup returns CDR1 GTSNPN and CDR2 SVGIG (reference sequence). This CDR3 spans 13 amino acids. V shed 1 base and J shed 6 bases, with 13 bases lying between them. The CDR3 bases are TGTGCCTGGAGTGGTTCAGGTTTAGGCGAGCAGTACTTC. This sequence encodes CAWSGSGLGEQYF.

The V and J genes are TRBV3-1 (or the pseudogene TRBV3-2) and TRBJ1-1, with D hard to call. Germline V CDR1 and CDR2: LGHDT, YNNKEL (reference sequence). This CDR3 is 14 amino acids long. V lost 4 bases to trimming and J lost 2 bases, with 11 bases between them. CDR3 DNA: TGTGCCAGCAGCCTGACAATTCCTAACACTGAAGCTTTCTTT. Amino acid sequence: CASSLTIPNTEAFF.

The V call is TRBV7-3, the J call TRBJ2-1, with D possibly being TRBD2 (5 bases). In germline, CDR1 is SGHTA, CDR2 FQGTGA. Trimming shortened V by 5 bases and J by 6 bases, and 17 bases separated the two germline ends. The CDR3 totals 15 residues. DNA for the CDR3: TGTGCCAGCAGCCCCGGCTTCGGTCGGGGCAATGAGCAGTTCTTC. It codes for CASSPGFGRGNEQFF.

The chain uses TRBV24-1 and TRBJ1-1; tentative D call: TRBD1 (5 bases). CDR1 and CDR2 from the germline V gene are KGHDR and SFDVKD. CDR3 length equals 13 residues. V was clipped by 9 bases and J by 4 bases, with 14 bases between them. CDR3 DNA sequence: TGTGCCACCCGCGGGGGTTTGGGCACTGAAGCTTTCTTT. It codes for CATRGGLGTEAFF.

Note on this clone: The DNA is omitted, as the CDR3 cannot be located on it reliably, and the CDR3 follows TCRdb's listing. The chain uses TRBV7-9 and TRBJ2-5; the DNA was not compared with TRBD1, the D call given in the table. The CDR3 sequence runs 16 residues, both termini included. The germline gives CDR1 SEHNR, CDR2 FQNEAQ (reference sequence). The CDR3 loop reads CASSSTLGAFVETQYF.

The chain has TRBV10-3 and TRBJ1-3; TRBD1 is a possible D gene (5 bases). The germline CDR1 and CDR2 sequences are ENHRY and SYGVKD. CDR3 length: 15 amino acids. V shed 0 bases and J shed 4 bases, with 10 bases lying between them. CDR3 amino acids: CAISESPGYGNTIYF. DNA of the CDR3: TGTGCCATCAGTGAGTCCCCAGGGTACGGAAACACCATATATTTT.

By proportion, this clone is medium-sized. The chain combines TRBV2 with TRBJ2-7; tentatively, D is TRBD1 or TRBD2 (5 bases each). Germline CDR1 and CDR2: SNHLY and FYNNEI. Trimming left V 8 bases short and J 5 bases short, with 16 bases between. This CDR3 is built from 13 residues. The CDR3 spells CASRDLPPNEQYF. The CDR3 nucleotides read TGTGCCAGCCGGGACCTGCCCCCTAACGAGCAGTACTTC. The variable domain in full, with the rest retrieved from reference TRBV2 and TRBJ2-7, is EPEVTQTPSHQVTQMGQEVILRCVPISNHLYFYWYRQILGQKVEFLVSFYNNEISEKSEIFDDQFSVERPDGSNFTLKIRSTKLEDSAMYFCASRDLPPNEQYFGPGTRLTVT.

This chain joins TRBV5-1 and TRBJ2-1; tentative D call: TRBD1 (5 bases). The CDR3 length is 15 residues. Trimming left V 6 bases short and J 5 bases short, with 18 bases between. Germline V gives CDR1 SGHRS, CDR2 YFSETQ. The CDR3 nucleotides are TGCGCCAGCACCCTAGGGCAGGGAACCCACAATGAGCAGTTCTTC. Encoded protein: CASTLGQGTHNEQFF.

A single count supports this clone. The chain employs TRBV15 and TRBJ1-5; 9 bases line up with TRBD1. The V segment lost 2 bases and the J segment 4 bases; nucleotides outside the gene matches: 9. This CDR3 is 17 amino acids long. The germline V gene encodes CDR1 LNHNV and CDR2 YYDKDF (reference sequence). This CDR3 reads CATSRYSGQGGNQPQHF. CDR3 nucleotide sequence: TGTGCCACCAGCAGATACTCGGGACAGGGTGGGAATCAGCCCCAGCATTTT.

This clone was observed once. The chain joins TRBV24-1 to TRBJ1-5, with D uncertain. Trimming pared 1 base from V and 6 bases from J, leaving 3 bases between. The length of the CDR3 is 12 residues. Germline loops: CDR1 KGHDR, CDR2 SFDVKD. CDR3: CATSDFGQPQHF. As DNA, the CDR3 is TGTGCCACCAGTGATTTTGGTCAGCCCCAGCATTTT.

This chain uses TRBV4-2 with TRBJ1-2, with 7 bases that match TRBD1. The germline V gene encodes CDR1 LGHNA and CDR2 YNFKEQ. The V and J ends lost 4 bases and 4 bases, in that order; junction bases with no gene match: 9. The CDR3 runs 15 residues. CDR3 sequence (DNA): TGTGCCAGCAGCCCCCTACAGGGGCACTTCTATGGCTACACCTTC. Encoded protein: CASSPLQGHFYGYTF.

V and J are TRBV27 and TRBJ1-1; D gene uncertain. The V and J ends lost 3 bases and 4 bases respectively, with 9 bases between them. This CDR3 has 13 residues. Germline V lookup: CDR1 MNHEY, CDR2 SMNVEV (reference sequence). The CDR3, as DNA: TGTGCCAGCAGTTTCGGGATGGGCACTGAAGCTTTCTTT. Its translation is CASSFGMGTEAFF.

This chain uses TRBV19 with TRBJ2-3; D not resolved. Trimming stripped 3 bases from V and 8 bases from J, with 6 bases between. From germline, CDR1 is LNHDA and CDR2 SQIVND (reference sequence). The CDR3 extends over 11 amino acids. CDR3 region: CASSIMGTQYF. The DNA of the CDR3 is TGTGCCAGTAGTATTATGGGTACGCAGTATTTT.

This CDR3 reads CASSLSSGNTIYF. DNA for the CDR3: TGCGCCAGCAGCCTCAGCTCTGGAAACACCATATATTTT. The chain combines TRBV10-1 with TRBJ1-3; D is ambiguous. Trimming left V 6 bases short and J 0 bases short, with 6 bases between. Germline assignment: CDR1 WNHNN and CDR2 SYGVQD (reference sequence). This CDR3 is 13 amino acids long.

The V call is TRBV2, the J call TRBJ2-2; no definite D call. Germline CDR1 SNHLY, CDR2 FYNNEI. The V and J ends lost 4 bases and 1 base respectively, with 10 bases between them. The CDR3 runs 15 residues. CDR3 bases: TGTGCCAGCAGTGGAGTGTCCCGGAACACCGGGGAGCTGTTTTTT. Protein: CASSGVSRNTGELFF.

This clone was seen a single time. This chain links TRBV5-1 with TRBJ1-1, with a tentative D call TRBD1 (6 bases). Germline V gives CDR1 SGHRS, CDR2 YFSETQ. Deletions cut 5 bases from V and 8 bases from J, with 10 bases between. The CDR3 runs to 11 residues. CDR3 sequence (DNA): TGCGCCAGCAGGGGACAAGCGGAAGCTTTCTTT. Its protein is CASRGQAEAFF.

This chain connects TRBV18 to TRBJ2-1, with D perhaps TRBD1 (5 bases). The CDR3 length is 16 residues. CDR1 is KGHSH and CDR2 is LQKENI in the germline V gene. Trimming stripped 7 bases from V and 2 bases from J, with 18 bases between. CDR3 in DNA: TGTGCCAGCTTCCCGGTTTTAGGGGCTCCCTACAATGAGCAGTTCTTC. Amino acid sequence: CASFPVLGAPYNEQFF.

The J gene is TRBJ2-7, the V gene TRBV19; TRBD2 is a possible D gene (5 bases). The CDR3 runs 15 residues. Trimming pared 3 bases from V and 1 base from J, leaving 13 bases between. Germline-derived CDR1 and CDR2 are LNHDA and SQIVND (reference sequence). The DNA of the CDR3 is TGTGCCAGTAGTATGTATCGGGGAGCGTCCTACGAGCAGTACTTC. Protein: CASSMYRGASYEQYF.

This clone has more than one count but fewer than ten. The chain employs TRBV10-3 and TRBJ2-1; the match to TRBD2 covers 9 bases. Germline CDR1 ENHRY, CDR2 SYGVKD. This CDR3 contains 11 residues. The V gene end was trimmed by 10 bases and the J gene end by 15 bases; junction bases not matched to a gene: 10. The CDR3 sequence is CATAGTSIAFF. The CDR3 bases are TGTGCCACCGCCGGGACTAGCATCGCGTTCTTC.

The rearrangement joins TRBV2 to TRBJ1-2; 7 nucleotides match TRBD1. CDR3 length: 15 residues. The germline V gene encodes CDR1 SNHLY and CDR2 FYNNEI. Trimming cost V 3 bases and J 4 bases; bases outside gene matches: 8. The CDR3 nucleotides are TGTGCCAGCAGTGATGGGGCAGGGGGGATCTATGGCTACACCTTC. This gives the protein CASSDGAGGIYGYTF.

The genes are TRBV7-6 and TRBJ2-7; 12 bases line up with TRBD1. The CDR3 spans 15 residues. Trimming at V came to 5 bases and at J to 7 bases, leaving 9 bases not matched to a gene. Germline loops: CDR1 SGHVS, CDR2 FNYEAQ. CDR3 DNA: TGTGCCAGCAGCGGAGGGACAGGGGGCGCGGGAGAGCAGTACTTC. This gives the protein CASSGGTGGAGEQYF. The full variable domain, with the rest looked up from reference TRBV7-6 and TRBJ2-7, is GAGVSQSPRYKVTKRGQDVALRCDPISGHVSLYWYRQALGQGPEFLTYFNYEAQQDKSGLPNDRFSAERPEGSISTLTIQRTEQRDSAMYRCASSGGTGGAGEQYFGPGTRLTVT.